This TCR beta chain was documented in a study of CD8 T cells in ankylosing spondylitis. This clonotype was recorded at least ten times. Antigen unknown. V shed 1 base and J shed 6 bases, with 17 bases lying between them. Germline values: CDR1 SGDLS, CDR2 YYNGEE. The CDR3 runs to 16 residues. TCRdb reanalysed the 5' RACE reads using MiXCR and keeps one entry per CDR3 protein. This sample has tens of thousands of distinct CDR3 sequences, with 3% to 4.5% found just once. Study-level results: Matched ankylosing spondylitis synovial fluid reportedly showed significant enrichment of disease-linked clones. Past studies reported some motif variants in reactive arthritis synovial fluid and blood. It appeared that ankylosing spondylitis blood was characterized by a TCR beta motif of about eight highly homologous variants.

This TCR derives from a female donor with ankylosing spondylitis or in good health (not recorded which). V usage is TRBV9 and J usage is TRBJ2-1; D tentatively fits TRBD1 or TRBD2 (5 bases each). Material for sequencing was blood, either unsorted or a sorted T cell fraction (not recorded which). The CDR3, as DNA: TGTGCCAGCAGCGTAACGAGGGGTCTTATTGCCAATGAGCAGTTCTTC. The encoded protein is CASSVTRGLIANEQFF.